This TCR beta chain originates from a study of CD8 T cells in Susac syndrome. Study-wide background: When blood was drawn, the patients with Susac syndrome were therapy-naive, on corticosteroids, or on intravenous immunoglobulin alone.

The CDR3 length is 16 residues. Trimming at V came to 3 bases and at J to 0 bases, leaving 6 bases not matched to a gene. Germline V gene sequence: CDR1 SGDLS, CDR2 YYNGEE. On this clonotype itself: Its target is not known.

Random hexamers primed reverse transcription of about 0.5 to 1 ug RNA. TCRdb re-analysed the immunoSEQ multiplex PCR reads in MiXCR, keeping a single row per CDR3 protein. The sample contains around 200,000 distinct CDR3 sequences, roughly 94% of which appear only once. Overall study findings and caveats: Expansion of Susac CD8+ clones peaked in TEMRA cells and in active patients. Several Susac-specific public clones appeared in CD8+ TEMRA repertoires, and under 20 in total CD8+ repertoires.

Negative magnetic isolation gave CD8+ and CD4+ cells; FACS enriched CD8+ TEMRA. This chain joins TRBV9 and TRBJ2-1, with 7 positions matching TRBD1. The receptor comes from a human donor with Susac syndrome. Sequenced sample: CD8+ T cells from PBMCs. The CDR3 loop reads CASSAPGQNSYNEQFF. The CDR3 bases are TGTGCCAGCAGCGCCCCGGGACAGAACTCCTACAATGAGCAGTTCTTC.